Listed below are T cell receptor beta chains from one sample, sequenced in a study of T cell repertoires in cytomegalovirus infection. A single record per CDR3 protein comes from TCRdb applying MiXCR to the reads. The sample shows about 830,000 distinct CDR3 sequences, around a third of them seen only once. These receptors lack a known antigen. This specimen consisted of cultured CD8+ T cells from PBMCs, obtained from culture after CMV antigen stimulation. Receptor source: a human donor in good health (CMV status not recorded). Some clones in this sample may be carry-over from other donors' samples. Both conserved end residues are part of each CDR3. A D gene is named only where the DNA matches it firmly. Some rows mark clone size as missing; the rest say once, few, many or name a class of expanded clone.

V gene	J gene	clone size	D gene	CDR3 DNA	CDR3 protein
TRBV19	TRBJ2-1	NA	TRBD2	TGTGCCAGTAGCGTCGGACTAGCCAATGAGCAGTTCTTC	CASSVGLANEQFF
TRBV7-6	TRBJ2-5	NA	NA	TGTGCCAGCAGCTTAGGCACCGCGTTCTTC	CASSLGTAFF
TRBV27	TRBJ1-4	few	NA	TGTGCCAGCAGTTTATTCCCCACCCACCGCGAAAAACTGTTTTTT	CASSLFPTHREKLFF
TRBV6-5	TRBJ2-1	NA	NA	TGTGCCAGCAGTTACCAAGGGGCCGACAATGAGCAGTTCTTC	CASSYQGADNEQFF
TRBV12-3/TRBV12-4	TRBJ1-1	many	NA	TGTGCCAGCAGTTTAAAAACTGAAGCTTTCTTT	CASSLKTEAFF
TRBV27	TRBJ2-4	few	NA	TGTGCCAGCAGTTTACAGGGGACGGGAGAAAACATTCAGTACTTC	CASSLQGTGENIQYF
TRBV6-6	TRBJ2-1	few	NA	TGTGCCAGCAGTTACCCCGAAGGGGGACAACACTCCTACAATGAGCAGTTCTTC	CASSYPEGGQHSYNEQFF
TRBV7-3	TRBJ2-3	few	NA	TGTGCCAGCAGCTTATATGGGGCACTCACAGATACGCAGTATTTT	CASSLYGALTDTQYF
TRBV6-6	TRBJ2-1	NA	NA	TGTGCCAGCAGTTTAAAAAGGGATGAGCAGTTCTTC	CASSLKRDEQFF
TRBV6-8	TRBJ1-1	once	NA	TGTGCCAGCCTTTCCCTCGTTGAGAACACTGAAGCTTTCTTT	CASLSLVENTEAFF